This T cell receptor (beta chain) was recorded in a study of patients and donors after allogeneic stem cell transplantation. TCRdb reanalysed the RT-PCR reads using MiXCR and keeps one entry per CDR3 protein. The sample consists of tens of thousands of distinct CDR3 sequences, about 48% of them appearing once. The source of this sequence is a human donor who was either an allogeneic HSCT recipient or a stem cell or donor lymphocyte infusion donor (not recorded which). It is not recorded whose cells these are; they may come from a transplant donor. The source material was blood, either unsorted or a sorted T cell fraction (not recorded which).

CDR3 region: CSVAQQGNTEAFF. CDR3 nucleotide sequence: TGCAGCGTTGCCCAACAGGGGAACACTGAAGCTTTCTTT. The rearrangement links TRBV29-1 to TRBJ1-1, with TRBD1 as a possible D gene (6 bases). The CDR3 runs 13 residues. Germline V CDR1 and CDR2: SQVTM, ANQGSEA. The germline V and J ends were trimmed by 4 bases and 1 base, with 10 bases remaining between them.